These T cell receptor beta chains were read from a single sample in a study of cytomegalovirus exposure and HLA in healthy donors. The data were produced by immunoSEQ multiplex PCR, yet TCRdb's version contains in-frame clones alone and is incomplete. The data show approximately 49,000 clones, around 94% seen once. The sequencing sample was made of PBMCs. Receptors were obtained from a man aged 18 to 29 in good health and CMV-seronegative. CDR3s include the opening cysteine and the closing phenylalanine or tryptophan. D genes are given only for firm matches. Not every row has a clone size; where given, it reads once, few, many or a size class.

TRBJ1-5 NA TRBV19 NA CASSTTYSNQPQHF TGTGCCAGTAGTACTACTTACAGCAATCAGCCCCAGCATTTT
TRBJ2-7 NA TRBV13 NA CASSQGGSYEQYF TGTGCCAGCAGTCAGGGGGGATCCTACGAGCAGTACTTC
TRBJ2-7 TRBD2 TRBV4-1 NA CASSQVLGGREGDYEQYF TGCGCCAGCAGCCAAGTCCTCGGGGGGCGGGAGGGCGATTACGAGCAGTACTTC
TRBJ2-1 TRBD2 TRBV28 NA CASSLPGTSGRFRSYNEQFF TGTGCCAGCAGTTTACCTGGGACTAGCGGGAGGTTTAGGTCCTACAATGAGCAGTTCTTC
TRBJ1-1 TRBD1 TRBV19 NA CASSPGTGKHSEAFF TGTGCCAGTAGTCCCGGGACAGGGAAACATTCTGAAGCTTTCTTT
TRBJ1-2 NA TRBV9 NA CASSVIPAGQVGGYTF TGTGCCAGCAGCGTTATCCCGGCCGGCCAGGTCGGCGGCTACACCTTC
TRBJ1-2 NA TRBV28 NA CASSPRQFNYGYTF TGTGCCAGCAGTCCGAGACAGTTTAACTATGGCTACACCTTC
TRBJ1-1 NA TRBV7-3 NA CASSLEGVRGTEAFF TGTGCCAGCAGCCTTGAGGGGGTTAGGGGCACTGAAGCTTTCTTT
TRBJ2-3 TRBD1 TRBV18 NA CASSPRQGNTDTQYF TGTGCCAGCTCACCAAGACAGGGGAACACAGATACGCAGTATTTT
TRBJ1-1 NA TRBV7-9 once CASSLVTGKNTEAFF TGTGCCAGCAGCTTAGTAACAGGGAAGAACACTGAAGCTTTCTTT
TRBJ2-7 TRBD2 TRBV7-9 NA CASSLPGLDLSYEQYF TGTGCCAGCAGCTTACCCGGACTAGACCTCTCCTACGAGCAGTACTTC
TRBJ1-1 NA TRBV2 NA CASRTGQAHTEAFF TGTGCCAGCAGGACGGGACAAGCTCATACTGAAGCTTTCTTT
TRBJ2-7 NA TRBV5-6 NA CASSLVVNTLLDEQYF TGTGCCAGCAGCTTGGTTGTGAACACACTATTGGACGAGCAGTACTTC
TRBJ2-1 TRBD2 TRBV27 NA CASSHGTSGYNEQFF TGTGCCAGCAGCCACGGGACTAGCGGCTACAATGAGCAGTTCTTC
TRBJ2-1 TRBD2 TRBV4-2 NA CASSPTDGASGLPYNEQFF TGTGCCAGCAGCCCGACCGATGGGGCTAGCGGGCTTCCCTACAATGAGCAGTTCTTC
TRBJ2-5 NA TRBV7-2 NA CASSLEGWRGETQYF TGTGCCAGCAGCTTAGAGGGGTGGAGAGGAGAGACCCAGTACTTC
TRBJ2-6 NA TRBV30 NA CAWSVNRNSGANVLTF TGTGCCTGGAGTGTGAATAGAAATTCTGGGGCCAACGTCCTGACTTTC
TRBJ2-7 NA TRBV20-1 NA CSEQRGGEQYF TGCAGCGAGCAACGAGGGGGCGAGCAGTACTTC
TRBJ2-7 TRBD2 TRBV6-5 NA CASSYSLVGSGREQYF TGTGCCAGCAGTTACTCGCTGGTAGGTAGCGGGAGAGAGCAGTACTTC
TRBJ2-1 TRBD1 TRBV30 NA CAWSGTGVNEQFF TGTGCCTGGAGCGGGACAGGGGTCAATGAGCAGTTCTTC
TRBJ2-1 NA TRBV29-1 NA CSVRGWNEQFF TGCAGCGTTCGCGGGTGGAATGAGCAGTTCTTC
TRBJ1-1 NA TRBV7-8 NA CASSQSSEAFF TGTGCCAGCAGCCAAAGTAGTGAAGCTTTCTTT
TRBJ2-5 TRBD1 TRBV6-5 NA CASSNDRVGETQYF TGTGCCAGCAGCAACGACAGGGTCGGGGAGACCCAGTACTTC
TRBJ2-6 TRBD1 TRBV12-5 NA CASGLANTGTGPSSGANVLTF TGTGCTAGTGGTTTGGCGAATACCGGGACAGGGCCCAGCTCTGGGGCCAACGTCCTGACTTTC
TRBJ2-1 TRBD2 TRBV7-7 NA CASSLGLGSHEQFF TGTGCTAGCAGCTTAGGACTAGGAAGTCATGAGCAGTTCTTC
TRBJ1-3 NA TRBV6-6 NA CASSYRVRDSGNTIYF TGTGCCAGCAGTTACAGGGTTCGGGACTCTGGAAACACCATATATTTT
TRBJ1-3 TRBD1 TRBV6-5 NA CASSRTGFGNTIYF TGTGCCAGCAGCCGGACAGGGTTTGGAAACACCATATATTTT
TRBJ2-7 TRBD1 TRBV7-9 NA CASSLDRGLSAYEQYF TGTGCCAGCAGCTTAGACAGGGGGCTCTCTGCCTACGAGCAGTACTTC
TRBJ2-5 TRBD2 TRBV28 NA CASSSLAGKGAETQYF TGTGCCAGCAGTTCTCTAGCGGGAAAGGGGGCAGAGACCCAGTACTTC
TRBJ2-2 NA TRBV15 NA CATSRDRFSKTGELFF TGTGCCACCAGCAGAGATCGCTTTAGTAAAACCGGGGAGCTGTTTTTT
TRBJ1-5 NA TRBV9 few CASSAGPTMLEGQPQHF TGTGCCAGCAGCGCCGGGCCCACAATGCTGGAGGGTCAGCCCCAGCATTTT
TRBJ2-4 NA TRBV28 NA CASSLFSGGGIQYF TGTGCCAGCAGCCTATTCTCCGGTGGCGGCATTCAGTACTTC
TRBJ1-3 TRBD1 TRBV5-1 once CASADREKSGNTIYF TGCGCCAGCGCTGACAGGGAGAAATCTGGAAACACCATATATTTT
TRBJ2-7 NA TRBV18 NA CASSPDGQPYYEQYF TGTGCCAGCTCACCGGATGGACAGCCTTACTACGAGCAGTACTTC
TRBJ2-2 TRBD2 TRBV6-1 NA CASSEGLAGERGGELFF TGTGCCAGCAGTGAGGGACTAGCGGGAGAACGTGGCGGGGAGCTGTTTTTT
TRBJ2-7 NA TRBV6-1 NA CASSAGESYEQYF TGTGCCAGCAGTGCCGGGGAATCCTACGAGCAGTACTTC
TRBJ2-7 NA TRBV6-1 NA CASRGTSYEQYF TGTGCCAGCAGGGGGACTTCCTACGAGCAGTACTTC
TRBJ2-1 TRBD2 TRBV7-9 NA CASSLASGSLNEQFF TGTGCCAGCAGCTTAGCCAGCGGGAGTCTCAATGAGCAGTTCTTC
TRBJ2-2 NA TRBV6-6 few CASSYSIRRAGELFF TGTGCCAGCAGTTACTCGATACGTAGAGCGGGGGAGCTGTTTTTT
TRBJ2-1 NA TRBV11-3 NA CASSLDSLRSEEQFF TGTGCCAGCAGCTTAGATTCCCTGCGAAGTGAGGAGCAGTTCTTC
TRBJ2-1 NA TRBV7-2 once CASSLGTYNEQFF TGTGCCAGCAGCTTAGGGACTTACAATGAGCAGTTCTTC
TRBJ2-1 TRBD2 TRBV15 NA CATSTAYGLADSYNEQFF TGTGCCACCAGCACAGCATACGGACTAGCGGACTCCTACAATGAGCAGTTCTTC
TRBJ2-7 TRBD1 TRBV5-1 NA CASSPRDRDYEQYF TGCGCCAGCAGCCCACGGGACAGGGACTACGAGCAGTACTTC
TRBJ2-1 TRBD2 TRBV5-4 NA CASSLSSGYHNEQFF TGTGCCAGCAGCTTGTCTAGCGGTTATCACAATGAGCAGTTCTTC
TRBJ2-7 NA TRBV11-1 NA CASSTYPWVHRDPLHEQYF TGTGCCAGCAGCACCTATCCCTGGGTGCACAGGGATCCTTTGCACGAGCAGTACTTC
TRBJ2-3 NA TRBV30 NA CAWTRPGRGLITDTQYF TGTGCCTGGACCCGGCCAGGGCGGGGGCTGATCACAGATACGCAGTATTTT
TRBJ1-2 TRBD1 TRBV7-8 NA CASSLGQGFGYTF TGTGCCAGCAGCTTAGGACAGGGATTTGGCTACACCTTC
TRBJ2-3 NA TRBV4-2 NA CASSQPTTGDTQYF TGTGCCAGCAGCCAACCAACGACGGGGGATACGCAGTATTTT
TRBJ1-4 NA TRBV25-1 NA CASSEFLGGGEKLFF TGTGCCAGCAGTGAATTTCTAGGAGGTGGAGAAAAACTGTTTTTT
TRBJ2-5 NA TRBV5-6 NA CASSFGYQETQYF TGTGCCAGCAGCTTCGGGTACCAAGAGACCCAGTACTTC
TRBJ2-7 TRBD1 TRBV29-1 NA CSVETTLQGGYEQYF TGCAGCGTTGAAACTACTCTACAGGGGGGCTACGAGCAGTACTTC
TRBJ2-3 TRBD1 TRBV18 NA CASSLGQGDTQYF TGTGCCAGCTCACTTGGACAGGGAGATACGCAGTATTTT